One and the same sample provided the 28 T cell receptor beta chains below, sequenced in a study of regulatory and conventional T cells in RAG deficiency. Blood CD4+ CD25-low CD127-high conventional T cells supplied the genomic DNA template. The assay was immunoSEQ multiplex PCR, and TCRdb's table has in-frame clones only and misses some. The sample contains some 22,000 clones, 90% to 95% of which appear only once. The same sample was also used in a study of regulatory T cells. That work adds: The primer mix had 52 TRBV and 13 TRBJ primers.

The sequencing sample was made of CD4+ T cells sorted from blood. The receptors were sampled from a human donor in good health.

The chain carries TRBV6-6 and TRBJ2-6, with D uncertain. This CDR3 is 16 amino acids long. The germline CDR1 and CDR2 sequences are MNHNY and SVGAGI (reference sequence). Deletions cut 2 bases from V and 0 bases from J, with 8 bases between. In nucleotides, the CDR3 is TGTGCCAGCAGTTACCCGGGTTCCTCTGGGGCCAACGTCCTGACTTTC. Translation gives CASSYPGSSGANVLTF.

V gene TRBV13 combines with J gene TRBJ2-1, with a weak D call TRBD2 (6 bases). Trimming cost V 5 bases and J 6 bases, with 20 bases left between them. Germline CDR1 PRHDT, CDR2 FYEKMQ (reference sequence). The CDR3 totals 16 residues. DNA of the CDR3: TGTGCCAGCAGCCAGAACGCCGGACTAACAGGCAATGAGCAGTTCTTC. Translating gives CASSQNAGLTGNEQFF.

J is TRBJ2-5 and V is TRBV19; tentatively, D is TRBD1 (5 bases). V was pared by 7 bases and J by 2 bases, with 11 bases between. Germline CDR1 reads LNHDA; CDR2 reads SQIVND (reference sequence). CDR3 length: 13 amino acids. The CDR3 region is CASKGYKQETQYF. The CDR3, as DNA: TGTGCCAGTAAGGGGTACAAGCAAGAGACCCAGTACTTC.

The chain couples TRBV13 to TRBJ1-1; D is uncertain. The CDR3 runs to 13 residues. The ends were cut back, 5 bases at V and 4 bases at J, with 11 bases in the middle. Germline CDR1 reads PRHDT; CDR2 reads FYEKMQ (reference sequence). The CDR3 DNA is TGTGCCAGCAGCCCGGGTATTCCCACTGAAGCTTTCTTT. As protein: CASSPGIPTEAFF. The full variable domain, rest sourced from reference TRBV13 and TRBJ1-1, is AAGVIQSPRHLIKEKRETATLKCYPIPRHDTVYWYQQGPGQDPQFLISFYEKMQSDKGSIPDRFSAQQFSDYHSELNMSSLELGDSALYFCASSPGIPTEAFFGQGTRLTVV.

This chain links TRBV2 with TRBJ2-1; 10 bases fit TRBD2. The CDR3 consists of 16 residues. After removal of 4 bases from V and 4 bases from J, the junction contained 7 bases not matched to a gene. CDR1 and CDR2 from the germline V gene are SNHLY and FYNNEI. The CDR3 DNA sequence: TGTGCCAGCAGTGCCCCTAGCGGGGGCACATACAATGAGCAGTTCTTC. Amino acids: CASSAPSGGTYNEQFF.

The genes are TRBV6-1 and TRBJ1-2; 9 bases fit TRBD1. V shed 7 bases, J shed 8 bases, and the junction held 11 bases outside the gene matches. The CDR3 is 14 residues long. Germline loops: CDR1 MNHNS, CDR2 SASEGT. The CDR3 sequence: CASTGTGRGGGYTF. CDR3 DNA sequence: TGTGCCAGCACCGGGACAGGGAGGGGAGGAGGCTACACCTTC.

The chain carries TRBV7-2 and TRBJ2-1; 10 positions agree with TRBD1. CDR1 SGHTA and CDR2 FQGNSA come from the germline V gene. The length of the CDR3 is 15 residues. V was clipped by 5 bases and J by 9 bases; unmatched bases: 10. The CDR3 here is CASSGDRGGSGEQFF. CDR3 nucleotide sequence: TGTGCCAGCAGCGGGGACAGGGGCGGTTCCGGTGAGCAGTTCTTC. The full variable domain, its missing parts supplied by reference TRBV7-2 and TRBJ2-1, is GAGVSQSPSNKVTEKGKDVELRCDPISGHTALYWYRQSLGQGLEFLIYFQGNSAPDKSGLPSDRFSAERTGGSVSTLTIQRTQQEDSAVYLCASSGDRGGSGEQFFGPGTRLTVL.

The chain combines TRBV18 with TRBJ2-7; D unresolved. CDR1 KGHSH and CDR2 LQKENI come from the germline V gene. This CDR3 is 14 amino acids long. V lost 0 bases and J lost 2, with 8 bases in between. The CDR3 loop is CASSPPGRPYEQYF. The CDR3 coding sequence is TGTGCCAGCTCACCACCGGGAAGGCCCTACGAGCAGTACTTC. Together with reference TRBV18 and TRBJ2-7, the CDR3 gives the full variable domain: NAGVMQNPRHLVRRRGQEARLRCSPMKGHSHVYWYRQLPEEGLKFMVYLQKENIIDESGMPKERFSAEFPKEGPSILRIQQVVRGDSAAYFCASSPPGRPYEQYFGPGTRLTVT.

This clone was recorded a few times. The J gene is TRBJ2-6, the V gene TRBV5-1; D uncertain. The V end was cut by 4 bases, the J end by 0 bases, with 8 bases between. CDR1 and CDR2 (germline): SGHRS, YFSETQ. CDR3 length: 15 amino acids. As DNA, the CDR3 is TGCGCCAGCAGCGCTGCCCTCTCTGGGGCCAACGTCCTGACTTTC. Encoded protein: CASSAALSGANVLTF.

Here the CDR3 DNA reads TGTGCCAGCAGCTTATTACAGGGCTACGAGCAGTACTTC. Its translation: CASSLLQGYEQYF. The chain has TRBV11-2 and TRBJ2-7; D may be TRBD1 (6 bases). CDR1 is SGHAT, CDR2 FQNNGV, per germline. CDR3 size: 13 residues. Trimming stripped 2 bases from V and 3 bases from J, with 8 bases between.

The rearrangement links TRBV2 to TRBJ2-7, with TRBD2 as a possible D gene (6 bases). The CDR3 sequence is 15 residues long. Trimming removed 3 bases from V and 6 bases from J, with 18 bases in between. The germline V gene encodes CDR1 SNHLY and CDR2 FYNNEI. CDR3 DNA: TGTGCCAGCAGTGAGATGGGACTCAGGTCGGGCGAGCAGTACTTC. It is translated as CASSEMGLRSGEQYF.

The genes are TRBV5-1 and TRBJ1-3; tentatively, D is TRBD1 (5 bases). Germline CDR1 reads SGHRS; CDR2 reads YFSETQ. This CDR3 spans 14 amino acids. The germline V and J ends were trimmed by 4 bases and 4 bases, with 12 bases remaining between them. The DNA for the CDR3 is TGCGCCAGCAGCCCCGGGACCTCAGGAAACACCATATATTTT. Encoded protein: CASSPGTSGNTIYF.

V and J are TRBV6-1 and TRBJ2-5; D possibly corresponds to TRBD1 (6 bases). The V gene's germline CDR1 is MNHNS and CDR2 SASEGT. Trimming removed 0 bases from V and 5 bases from J, with 10 bases in between. This CDR3 contains 14 residues. CDR3 sequence: CASSEAYRAETQYF. The CDR3 bases are TGTGCCAGCAGTGAAGCTTACAGGGCGGAGACCCAGTACTTC.

This clone was found once. The chain employs TRBV2 and TRBJ2-1; 8 nucleotides agree with TRBD1. V lost 8 bases to trimming and J lost 8 bases; unmatched junction nucleotides: 5. The CDR3 has 12 residues. Germline assignment: CDR1 SNHLY and CDR2 FYNNEI. CDR3 DNA: TGTGCCAGCCTTGGACAGGGCGATGAGCAGTTCTTC. Protein: CASLGQGDEQFF.

The chain links TRBV4-1 to TRBJ2-7; D gene unclear. The germline gives CDR1 MGHRA, CDR2 YSYEKL. The CDR3 consists of 14 residues. Deletions cut 1 base from V and 6 bases from J, with 13 bases between. The CDR3 coding sequence is TGCGCCAGCAGCCAAGGACTGGGATACGGCGAGCAGTACTTC. It encodes CASSQGLGYGEQYF.

CDR3 residues: CASSLVGQPRGEQYF. In nucleotides, the CDR3 is TGTGCCAGCAGCTTAGTCGGACAGCCGCGCGGCGAGCAGTACTTC. The gene calls are TRBV7-6 and TRBJ2-7; D might be TRBD1 (6 bases). The CDR3 is 15 residues long. V lost 1 base and J lost 6, with 16 bases in between. The germline gives CDR1 SGHVS, CDR2 FNYEAQ. The full variable domain, in which reference TRBV7-6 and TRBJ2-7 provide the parts outside the CDR3, is GAGVSQSPRYKVTKRGQDVALRCDPISGHVSLYWYRQALGQGPEFLTYFNYEAQQDKSGLPNDRFSAERPEGSISTLTIQRTEQRDSAMYRCASSLVGQPRGEQYFGPGTRLTVT.

V is TRBV2 and J is TRBJ1-6; possible D gene TRBD1, 6 bases. This CDR3 comprises 14 residues. Trimming stripped 6 bases from V and 9 bases from J, with 15 bases between. Germline assignment: CDR1 SNHLY and CDR2 FYNNEI. The CDR3 DNA is TGTGCCAGCAGAGGGGCAGGGGTGGTTTCACCCCTCCACTTT. Translation gives CASRGAGVVSPLHF.

The table lists this clone with a count of one. The chain joins TRBV5-1 to TRBJ1-3; D unresolved. Germline CDR1 is SGHRS and CDR2 is YFSETQ. The length of the CDR3 is 15 residues. Deletions cut 0 bases from V and 4 bases from J, with 11 bases between. The DNA for the CDR3 is TGCGCCAGCAGCTTGGGTTCGATCGGGGGAAACACCATATATTTT. Encoded protein: CASSLGSIGGNTIYF.

The V call is TRBV5-1, the J call TRBJ2-1; either TRBD1 or TRBD2 may fit D (5 bases each). The germline CDR1 and CDR2 sequences are SGHRS and YFSETQ. With 4 bases removed from V and 4 bases from J, the gap between germline ends came to 15 bases. This CDR3 spans 15 amino acids. CDR3 coding DNA: TGCGCCAGCAGCCTAGCCCGGACAAGTTACAATGAGCAGTTCTTC. Residues: CASSLARTSYNEQFF.

The V and J genes are TRBV19 and TRBJ1-6; D remains unclear. This CDR3 region has 16 residues. V lost 4 bases, J lost 5 bases, and 15 bases lay in between. Germline CDR1 is LNHDA and CDR2 is SQIVND (reference sequence). The CDR3 DNA is TGTGCCAGTAGTACCGCCGGACGGCCTAATAATTCACCCCTCCACTTT. Residues: CASSTAGRPNNSPLHF. Looking up the rest from reference TRBV19 and TRBJ1-6 gives the full variable domain: DGGITQSPKYLFRKEGQNVTLSCEQNLNHDAMYWYRQDPGQGLRLIYYSQIVNDFQKGDIAEGYSVSREKKESFPLTVTSAQKNPTAFYLCASSTAGRPNNSPLHFGNGTRLTVT.

V usage is TRBV7-3 and J usage is TRBJ2-5; D not resolved. V lost 5 bases and J 5 bases, leaving 15 bases between the germline ends. This CDR3 contains 14 residues. Germline V gene lookup returns CDR1 SGHTA and CDR2 FQGTGA. CDR3 DNA: TGTGCCAGCAGCCCGCAGCTTGCGGAGGAGACCCAGTACTTC. This codes for CASSPQLAEETQYF.

The chain joins TRBV10-3 to TRBJ2-5, with D possibly TRBD2 on 5 matching bases. V was trimmed by 11 bases and J by 11 bases, leaving 30 bases between them. Per the germline V gene, CDR1 is ENHRY and CDR2 is SYGVKD. CDR3 size: 15 residues. CDR3 residues: CAGSDMVAGFDEQYF. CDR3 nucleotide sequence: TGTGCCGGGTCGGATATGGTTGCGGGCTTCGATGAGCAGTACTTC.

The genes are TRBV6-5 and TRBJ1-1; D call uncertain. Germline V gene lookup returns CDR1 MNHEY and CDR2 SVGAGI. This CDR3 region has 13 residues. Trimming took off 3 bases at V and 2 bases at J, with 7 bases between the two ends. CDR3 amino acids: CASSYSRNTEAFF. The CDR3 DNA is TGTGCCAGCAGTTATAGCCGAAACACTGAAGCTTTCTTT.

V is TRBV28 and J is TRBJ2-7; D possibly uses TRBD1 or TRBD2 (5 bases each). Germline CDR1 MDHEN, CDR2 SYDVKM. Trimming left V 8 bases short and J 3 bases short, with 11 bases between. The CDR3 has 12 residues. The CDR3 here is CASRDESYEQYF. The DNA of the CDR3 is TGTGCCAGCCGGGACGAAAGCTACGAGCAGTACTTC.

The chain employs TRBV9 and TRBJ1-2, with TRBD1 matching 8 bases. The CDR3 length is 15 residues. The junction had 4 bases not matched to a gene; V was cut back by 3 bases and J by 0 bases. The germline V gene has CDR1 SGDLS and CDR2 YYNGEE. CDR3 sequence: CASSDAGGANYGYTF. CDR3 bases: TGTGCCAGCAGCGACGCAGGGGGCGCTAACTATGGCTACACCTTC.

The chain combines TRBV5-1 with TRBJ2-5; 10 bases fit TRBD2. Germline assignment: CDR1 SGHRS and CDR2 YFSETQ. The CDR3 has 17 residues. The ends lost 0 bases at V and 5 bases at J; junction bases unmatched: 10. CDR3 in amino acids: CASSLGASGSVWETQYF. In DNA, the CDR3 is TGCGCCAGCAGCTTGGGAGCTAGCGGGAGCGTTTGGGAGACCCAGTACTTC.

The rearrangement uses TRBV30 and TRBJ1-3; unclear D gene. Germline CDR1 and CDR2: GTSNPN and SVGIG (reference sequence). The V end was cut by 4 bases, the J end by 0 bases, with 7 bases between. The length of the CDR3 is 13 residues. CDR3 in DNA: TGTGCCTGGAAAAGAGTCTCTGGAAACACCATATATTTT. Translation gives CAWKRVSGNTIYF.

The chain joins TRBV19 to TRBJ1-5; the match to TRBD1 covers 7 bases. The CDR3 has 14 amino acids. V was clipped by 5 bases and J by 5 bases; unmatched bases: 6. CDR1 is LNHDA and CDR2 is SQIVND in the germline V gene (reference sequence). The DNA of the CDR3 is TGTGCCAGTAGTCCAGGACAGGCCGATCAGCCCCAGCATTTT. This codes for CASSPGQADQPQHF. Looking up the rest from reference TRBV19 and TRBJ1-5 gives the full variable domain: DGGITQSPKYLFRKEGQNVTLSCEQNLNHDAMYWYRQDPGQGLRLIYYSQIVNDFQKGDIAEGYSVSREKKESFPLTVTSAQKNPTAFYLCASSPGQADQPQHFGDGTRLSIL.